These 21 T cell receptor beta chains share one sample of origin, sequenced in a study of response to subunit inactivated influenza vaccine. TCRdb fed the RT-PCR reads into MiXCR, producing one record per CDR3 protein. The sample lists over 400,000 distinct CDR3 sequences; approximately 12% were seen once. The source material was PBMCs from blood, sampled about 6 weeks after vaccination. The receptors here all came from a man in his fifties or sixties who received an inactivated influenza vaccine.

The sample holds many counts of this clonotype. The V gene is TRBV7-6, the J gene TRBJ2-7; D gene unclear. V was pared by 6 bases and J by 5 bases, with 11 bases between. CDR3 length equals 12 residues. In germline, CDR1 is SGHVS, CDR2 FNYEAQ. The CDR3: CASSNTGNEQYF. The CDR3 bases are TGTGCCAGCAGTAATACGGGTAACGAGCAGTACTTC.

This clonotype was found a few times. The chain is built from TRBV11-2 and TRBJ2-1, with 12 bases lining up with TRBD2. Germline CDR1 SGHAT, CDR2 FQNNGV. V lost 6 bases, J lost 4 bases, and 7 bases stayed unmatched. This CDR3 is built from 16 residues. The CDR3 nucleotides are TGTGCCAGCAGGGCAACTAGCGGGGGGCTATACAATGAGCAGTTCTTC. Translating it yields CASRATSGGLYNEQFF.

This clonotype was counted between two and nine times. The CDR3 DNA is TGTGCCAGCAGTCGAACGGGGACTGAAGCTTTCTTT. Translated: CASSRTGTEAFF. The rearrangement links TRBV12-3 or TRBV12-4 to TRBJ1-1, with no clear D. V lost 5 bases and J 5 bases, leaving 9 bases between the germline ends. The CDR3 contains 12 residues.

This clonotype has just one count. The chain carries TRBV24-1 and TRBJ2-7; 11 positions match TRBD2. CDR1 KGHDR and CDR2 SFDVKD come from the germline V gene. The ends lost 0 bases at V and 2 bases at J; junction bases unmatched: 2. The CDR3 totals 16 residues. CDR3 residues: CATSDLETSGTYEQYF. In nucleotides, the CDR3 is TGTGCCACCAGTGATTTGGAGACTAGCGGGACCTACGAGCAGTACTTC.

This clonotype was seen a single time. The junction departs from the called germline gene at one end, perhaps through a read error. CDR3: CASSGGVGEEFF. The CDR3 DNA reads TGCGCCAGCAGCGGTGGGGTAGGTGAGGAGTTCTTC. The V gene is TRBV5-1, the J gene TRBJ2-1; no clear D gene. The CDR3 runs 12 residues. Germline CDR1 SGHRS, CDR2 YFSETQ.

The chain recombines TRBV9 with TRBJ2-5; 7 nucleotides align to TRBD1. Looked up from germline, CDR1 is SGDLS and CDR2 is YYNGEE. This CDR3 comprises 13 residues. Trimming at V came to 4 bases and at J to 9 bases, leaving 9 bases not matched to a gene. The CDR3 sequence is CASSRDRDRAQYF. In DNA, the CDR3 is TGTGCCAGCAGCCGTGACAGGGACCGGGCCCAGTACTTC.

The sample holds many counts of this clonotype. The gene calls are TRBV20-1 and TRBJ2-2, with D uncertain. The V end lost 1 base, the J end lost 7 bases, and 13 bases lay between the germline ends. This CDR3 is built from 14 residues. Germline-derived CDR1 and CDR2 are DFQATT and SNEGSKA (reference sequence). The CDR3 DNA reads as TGCAGTGCTAGAGTACCAGAGTCGGGCGGGGAGCTGTTTTTT. The encoded protein is CSARVPESGGELFF.

This clonotype was seen more than once but under ten times. The chain couples TRBV5-1 to TRBJ2-7, with unresolved D. The CDR3 covers 13 residues. Between the trimmed V and J ends, which lost 4 bases and 5 bases, there was a span of 13 bases. Looked up from germline, CDR1 is SGHRS and CDR2 is YFSETQ. CDR3 region: CASSLPTVDEQYF. In DNA, the CDR3 is TGCGCCAGCAGCCTCCCTACAGTGGACGAGCAGTACTTC.

This chain's CDR3 is CASSRFEGTENEKLFF. In DNA form, the CDR3 reads TGTGCCAGTAGCAGGTTTGAGGGGACGGAGAATGAAAAACTGTTTTTT. The J gene is TRBJ1-4, the V gene TRBV6-1, with D tentatively TRBD1 (5 bases). V lost 9 bases and J 5 bases, leaving 22 bases between the germline ends. This CDR3 has 16 amino acids. The germline V gene has CDR1 MNHNS and CDR2 SASEGT.

J is TRBJ2-5 and V is TRBV5-1; D uncertain. The V and J ends lost 0 bases and 3 bases respectively, with 12 bases between them. Per the germline V gene, CDR1 is SGHRS and CDR2 is YFSETQ. The CDR3 length is 15 residues. In DNA form, the CDR3 reads TGCGCCAGCAGCTTGGTGGTGGGGTCTAAAGAGACCCAGTACTTC. Translated, it gives CASSLVVGSKETQYF.

This clonotype appeared a few times. V is TRBV7-2 and J is TRBJ2-1; 8 nucleotides agree with TRBD1. There are 15 residues in the CDR3. Germline trimming cut 1 base from V and 4 bases from J; bases unmatched to any gene: 3. Germline lookup yields CDR1 SGHTA and CDR2 FQGNSA. This CDR3 reads CASSLGRGRYNEQFF. The CDR3 region has the DNA TGTGCCAGCAGCTTAGGCAGGGGGCGGTACAATGAGCAGTTCTTC.

This clonotype was picked up a small number of times. The chain joins TRBV6-5 to TRBJ1-1; possibly TRBD1 for D (5 bases). The CDR3 is made up of 16 amino acids. Germline V gives CDR1 MNHEY, CDR2 SVGAGI. V lost 4 bases and J 4 bases, leaving 19 bases between the germline ends. In nucleotides, the CDR3 is TGTGCCAGCAGTTCGCTTTTGGGGGGTGCCGGCACTGAAGCTTTCTTT. It codes for CASSSLLGGAGTEAFF.

The genes are TRBV4-1 and TRBJ2-3; 9 bases map to TRBD1. The ends lost 5 bases at V and 5 bases at J; junction bases unmatched: 11. Looked up from germline, CDR1 is MGHRA and CDR2 is YSYEKL. The CDR3 length is 16 residues. The CDR3 region has the DNA TGCGCCAGCAGCATCACCGGGACAGGGTCTGGAGATACGCAGTATTTT. Translation gives CASSITGTGSGDTQYF.

This clonotype was counted only a few times. The chain couples TRBV9 to TRBJ2-1; the D is unclear. Trimming shortened V by 0 bases and J by 0 bases, and 16 bases separated the two germline ends. The CDR3 extends over 18 amino acids. Germline CDR1 and CDR2: SGDLS and YYNGEE. This chain's CDR3 is CASSVGLLRAGSYNEQFF. The CDR3 region has the DNA TGTGCCAGCAGCGTAGGACTTTTGAGAGCCGGCTCCTACAATGAGCAGTTCTTC. Supplemented by reference TRBV9 and TRBJ2-1, the full variable domain reads DSGVTQTPKHLITATGQRVTLRCSPRSGDLSVYWYQQSLDQGLQFLIQYYNGEERAKGNILERFSAQQFPDLHSELNLSSLELGDSALYFCASSVGLLRAGSYNEQFFGPGTRLTVL.

A few counts support this clonotype. The chain has TRBV9 and TRBJ1-1, with a tentative D call TRBD1 (6 bases). Germline V gives CDR1 SGDLS, CDR2 YYNGEE. CDR3 length: 15 amino acids. Between the trimmed V and J ends, which lost 0 bases and 4 bases, there was a span of 13 bases. DNA for the CDR3: TGTGCCAGCAGCGTAGAAGGACAGCAATCCACTGAAGCTTTCTTT. Protein product: CASSVEGQQSTEAFF.

The rearrangement uses TRBV18 and TRBJ1-4; the D is unclear. The CDR3 length is 17 residues. V lost 4 bases to trimming and J lost 3 bases, with 18 bases between them. Germline-derived CDR1 and CDR2 are KGHSH and LQKENI. The CDR3 coding sequence is TGTGCCAGCTCACAACCAAAGCTCGGGGAATCTAATGAAAAACTGTTTTTT. This encodes CASSQPKLGESNEKLFF.

This clonotype was counted only a few times. The chain is built from TRBV12-3 or TRBV12-4 and TRBJ1-3, with a possible D match to TRBD1 (6 bases). This CDR3 spans 17 amino acids. Deletions cut 5 bases from V and 4 bases from J, with 21 bases between. The CDR3 loop is CASSHRTQGLSGNTIYF. The CDR3 bases are TGTGCCAGCAGTCATAGAACCCAGGGGCTGAGCGGAAACACCATATATTTT.

This clonotype was counted only a few times. The rearrangement uses TRBV20-1 and TRBJ1-2; tentative D call: TRBD1 (5 bases). The CDR3 runs 14 residues. The V gene's germline CDR1 is DFQATT and CDR2 SNEGSKA (reference sequence). The germline V and J ends were trimmed by 4 bases and 3 bases, with 15 bases remaining between them. Written as DNA, the CDR3 is TGCAGTGCTATTCCTCCCAGGGTCGACTATGGCTACACCTTC. Translating gives CSAIPPRVDYGYTF.

V is TRBV12-3 or TRBV12-4 and J is TRBJ2-3; 9 bases match TRBD2. CDR3 length: 15 amino acids. The J segment lost 6 bases and the V segment lost 2 bases, leaving 6 bases of the junction unmatched. The CDR3, as DNA: TGTGCCAGCAGTTTATCGGCTAGCGGGATGGATACGCAGTATTTT. It yields the protein CASSLSASGMDTQYF.

The CDR3 sequence: CASTPWVLDNEQFF. DNA for the CDR3: TGTGCCAGCACCCCTTGGGTTCTTGACAATGAGCAGTTCTTC. V gene TRBV5-6 combines with J gene TRBJ2-1; D is unresolved. Trimming took 6 bases from V and 5 from J, leaving 15 bases between them. Germline CDR1 and CDR2: SGHDT and YYEEEE. This CDR3 region has 14 residues.

This clonotype was counted ten times or more. CDR3 amino acids: CASSVGGGPTVGGELFF. The DNA of the CDR3 is TGTGCCAGCAGCGTAGGTGGAGGCCCGACGGTAGGCGGGGAGCTGTTTTTT. This sequence joins TRBV9 and TRBJ2-2; D is possibly TRBD2 (5 bases). Trimming shortened V by 0 bases and J by 7 bases, and 19 bases separated the two germline ends. The germline V gene has CDR1 SGDLS and CDR2 YYNGEE. CDR3 size: 17 residues.